Below, 12 T cell receptor beta chains from the same sample are listed, as sequenced in a study of OX40 agonist ivuxolimab in advanced cancers. Clones were sequenced by immunoSEQ multiplex PCR, and TCRdb holds only the in-frame ones, with some missing. Altogether roughly 15,000 clones are present, roughly nine tenths being singletons, with the ten largest covering around 64%. The specimen was CD4+ or CD8+ T cells sorted from blood, collected in a trial of the OX40 agonist ivuxolimab. The receptors were sampled from an adult with an advanced solid tumor such as melanoma, head and neck, liver or kidney cancer.

This chain connects TRBV4-2 to TRBJ2-1, with 14 bases matching TRBD2. This CDR3 contains 19 residues. V dropped 1 base and J dropped 3; count of bases not matched to a gene: 8. In germline, CDR1 is LGHNA, CDR2 YNFKEQ. The CDR3 DNA reads TGTGCCAGCAGCCAAGCCGGGACTAGCGGGAGTCCGCACTACAATGAGCAGTTCTTC. Translation gives CASSQAGTSGSPHYNEQFF.

This clone rates as medium-sized. The genes are TRBV4-3 and TRBJ2-7, with TRBD1 matching over 9 bases. This CDR3 spans 14 amino acids. Germline V CDR1 and CDR2: LGHNA, YSLEER. Trimming cost V 5 bases and J 0 bases; bases outside gene matches: 2. CDR3 sequence reads: CASSTDRGSYEQYF. The CDR3 region has the DNA TGCGCCAGCAGCACGGACAGGGGCTCCTACGAGCAGTACTTC.

The genes are TRBV15 and TRBJ1-3; 7 nucleotides line up with TRBD1. Germline V CDR1 and CDR2: LNHNV, YYDKDF (reference sequence). This CDR3 contains 13 residues. V gave up 5 bases and J gave up 11 bases; unmatched junction bases: 9. The CDR3 nucleotides are TGTGCCACCAGCCCGAGACAGGGAAGCGCCATATATTTT. It translates to CATSPRQGSAIYF.

The chain links TRBV9 to TRBJ1-4; 10 bases align to TRBD1. This CDR3 is 15 amino acids long. After removal of 2 bases from V and 8 bases from J, the junction contained 6 bases not matched to a gene. Per the germline V gene, CDR1 is SGDLS and CDR2 is YYNGEE. DNA of the CDR3: TGTGCCAGCAGCGTGACCGGGACAGGGGACGAAAAACTGTTTTTT. Protein: CASSVTGTGDEKLFF.

The chain has TRBV6-5 and TRBJ1-1; D remains unclear. The ends were cut back, 0 bases at V and 1 base at J, with 12 bases in the middle. Germline loops: CDR1 MNHEY, CDR2 SVGAGI. The CDR3 spans 16 residues. The CDR3 region is CASSYSARVGNTEAFF. CDR3 nucleotide sequence: TGTGCCAGCAGTTACTCGGCCCGGGTGGGGAACACTGAAGCTTTCTTT.

The chain employs TRBV6-4 and TRBJ2-2; D is undetermined. Germline CDR1 reads MRHNA; CDR2 reads SNTAGT. This CDR3 has 14 amino acids. V was cut by 7 bases and J by 3 bases, with 12 bases left in between. This CDR3 reads CASTPGRDTGELFF. CDR3 in DNA: TGTGCCAGCACCCCGGGTCGCGACACCGGGGAGCTGTTTTTT.

J is TRBJ1-1 and V is TRBV6-1, with 7 nucleotides matching TRBD1. V shed 9 bases and J 0 bases; nucleotides not matched to a gene: 4. This CDR3 comprises 13 residues. Germline lookup yields CDR1 MNHNS and CDR2 SASEGT. The CDR3, as DNA: TGTGCCAGTACAGGGGAGTTGAACACTGAAGCTTTCTTT. Residues: CASTGELNTEAFF.

As to this clone: At one of its ends the junction is not consistent with the germline gene, which may arise from a read error. The genes are TRBV29-1 and TRBJ2-5; 13 nucleotides agree with TRBD2. The CDR3 spans 14 residues. Germline loops: CDR1 SQVTM, CDR2 ANQGSEA. CDR3 loop: CSVEGTSGGSALDF. The CDR3 DNA follows: TGCAGCGTTGAAGGGACTAGCGGGGGCTCTGCCTTGGACTTC.

CDR3 sequence: CASRFRACCGYTF. The DNA of the CDR3 is TGCGCCAGTAGATTTCGGGCCTGTTGTGGCTACACCTTC. The V and J genes are TRBV23-1 and TRBJ1-2, with D unclear. TRBV23-1 is classed as an ORF, of uncertain function. This CDR3 has 13 residues. V gave up 9 bases and J gave up 7 bases, with 18 bases separating them.

This clone has only one observation. This chain uses TRBV4-3 with TRBJ2-2, with D tentatively TRBD2 (5 bases). The CDR3 is made up of 14 amino acids. CDR1 is LGHNA and CDR2 is YSLEER in the germline V gene. V lost 6 bases and J lost 1, with 9 bases in between. For the CDR3, the DNA is TGCGCCAGCAGTCGGAGGCAGAACACCGGGGAGCTGTTTTTT. It codes for CASSRRQNTGELFF.

This sequence joins TRBV7-6 and TRBJ2-5; TRBD2 agrees at 7 bases. CDR3 length: 15 amino acids. The junction had 8 bases not matched to a gene; V was cut back by 5 bases and J by 2 bases. CDR1 and CDR2 from the germline V gene are SGHVS and FNYEAQ. CDR3 residues: CASSPTSAPQETQYF. In DNA, the CDR3 is TGTGCCAGCAGCCCCACTAGCGCACCTCAAGAGACCCAGTACTTC.

The chain carries TRBV9 and TRBJ2-7; 11 bases line up with TRBD2. The V gene end was trimmed by 2 bases and the J gene end by 6 bases; junction bases not matched to a gene: 4. The CDR3 runs 14 residues. The V gene's germline CDR1 is SGDLS and CDR2 YYNGEE. The CDR3 bases are TGTGCCAGCAGCGTCGGGCTAGCGGGAGGCGAGCAGTACTTC. Protein product: CASSVGLAGGEQYF. The entire variable domain, with the rest obtained from reference TRBV9 and TRBJ2-7, is as follows: DSGVTQTPKHLITATGQRVTLRCSPRSGDLSVYWYQQSLDQGLQFLIQYYNGEERAKGNILERFSAQQFPDLHSELNLSSLELGDSALYFCASSVGLAGGEQYFGPGTRLTVT.